The rows below give T cell receptor beta chains drawn from one sample of a study of preoperative IRX-2 immunotherapy in early breast cancer. Assay used: immunoSEQ multiplex PCR; TCRdb lists only in-frame clones, some missing. The sample includes under 15,000 clones, roughly 93% of them seen just once. This specimen was collected from a patient treated with IRX-2 immunotherapy. Source of these receptors: a human donor with breast cancer. Both conserved end residues are part of each CDR3. D genes are given only for firm matches. The size field is filled for only some rows; it gives once, few, many or a size class.

D,J,V,length,size,CDR3,DNA
NA,TRBJ2-1,TRBV6-5,12,few,CASSQVGGEQFF,TGTGCCAGCAGCCAGGTAGGAGGCGAGCAGTTCTTC
TRBD1,TRBJ1-1,TRBV6-1,14,NA,CASSVRGKNTEAFF,TGTGCCAGCAGTGTCAGGGGGAAGAACACTGAAGCTTTCTTT
NA,TRBJ1-2,TRBV5-3,15,few,CARSPQSLFSYGYTF,TGTGCCAGAAGTCCCCAAAGTCTCTTCTCCTATGGCTACACCTTC
NA,TRBJ1-1,TRBV14,15,once,CASRPGPKMNTEAFF,TGTGCCAGCAGACCGGGTCCTAAAATGAACACTGAAGCTTTCTTT
NA,TRBJ1-2,TRBV20-1,11,NA,CSARVVEGYTF,TGCAGTGCCCGCGTAGTAGAGGGCTACACCTTC
TRBD1,TRBJ1-5,TRBV18,14,NA,CASSSGQGNQPQHF,TGTGCCAGCTCATCAGGACAGGGCAATCAGCCCCAGCATTTT
TRBD2,TRBJ2-5,TRBV27,14,NA,CASRSTGRAETQYF,TGTGCCAGCAGGTCGACGGGGAGGGCCGAGACCCAGTACTTC
TRBD1,TRBJ2-1,TRBV11-3,16,NA,CASSPLLGTDYNEQFF,TGTGCCAGCAGCCCCCTCTTGGGGACAGACTACAATGAGCAGTTCTTC
TRBD2,TRBJ2-6,TRBV15,15,NA,CATSAGGGGANVLTF,TGTGCCACCAGCGCGGGGGGTGGCGGGGCCAACGTCCTGACTTTC
TRBD2,TRBJ2-3,TRBV9,16,NA,CASSVVAGGMVDTQYF,TGTGCCAGCAGCGTAGTAGCGGGGGGAATGGTAGATACGCAGTATTTT
TRBD1,TRBJ2-1,TRBV5-8,13,NA,CASSWDSSNEQFF,TGTGCCAGCAGCTGGGACAGCTCCAATGAGCAGTTCTTC
NA,TRBJ1-6,TRBV6-1,13,NA,CASQKEYNSPLHF,TGTGCCAGTCAAAAGGAGTATAATTCACCCCTCCACTTT
NA,TRBJ1-2,TRBV11-1,15,NA,CASSLGVAGVYGYTF,TGTGCCAGCAGCTTGGGTGTGGCAGGGGTCTATGGCTACACCTTC
NA,TRBJ1-2,TRBV4-1,16,NA,CASSRTPGREGYGYTF,TGCGCCAGCAGCAGAACCCCCGGGAGGGAAGGCTATGGCTACACCTTC
NA,TRBJ2-3,TRBV19,16,NA,CASSIGHSIAADTQYF,TGTGCCAGTAGTATAGGTCATTCGATCGCGGCAGATACGCAGTATTTT
NA,TRBJ2-1,TRBV6-4,12,NA,CASRLIYNEQFF,TGTGCCAGCAGACTAATATACAATGAGCAGTTCTTC
NA,TRBJ2-2,TRBV14,14,NA,CASSHFRNTGELFF,TGTGCCAGCAGCCATTTCAGAAACACCGGGGAGCTGTTTTTT
NA,TRBJ2-5,TRBV10-3,19,NA,CAISRRTGTNFLSQETQYF,TGTGCCATCTCTAGACGAACCGGGACCAACTTTCTCTCACAAGAGACCCAGTACTTC
NA,TRBJ1-4,TRBV21-1,16,NA,CASSLDRWRGGEKLFF,TGTGCCAGCAGCTTGGACAGGTGGCGGGGAGGTGAAAAACTGTTTTTT
TRBD2,TRBJ2-1,TRBV15,18,NA,CATSSPGTSGGLYNEQFF,TGTGCCACCAGCAGTCCCGGGACTAGCGGGGGGCTCTACAATGAGCAGTTCTTC
TRBD1,TRBJ1-5,TRBV5-6,16,NA,CASSLEGGRGGQPQHF,TGTGCCAGCAGCTTGGAAGGGGGCAGGGGAGGTCAGCCCCAGCATTTT
TRBD1,TRBJ2-3,TRBV2,14,NA,CASRQGQFTDTQYF,TGTGCCAGCAGACAGGGACAGTTCACAGATACGCAGTATTTT
NA,TRBJ1-1,TRBV4-1,13,NA,CASRDRQYTEAFF,TGCGCCAGCAGGGACAGACAGTACACTGAAGCTTTCTTT
TRBD2,TRBJ2-1,TRBV7-9,18,once,CASSLGLAGGPRGGEQFF,TGTGCCAGCAGCTTAGGACTAGCGGGGGGCCCTCGGGGAGGTGAGCAGTTCTTC
NA,TRBJ1-2,TRBV5-6,14,NA,CASSLPTGLSSYTF,TGTGCCAGCAGCTTGCCGACAGGCCTAAGTAGCTACACCTTC
NA,TRBJ1-2,TRBV5-4,14,NA,CASSVRGGNYGYTF,TGTGCCAGCAGCGTGAGAGGGGGGAACTATGGCTACACCTTC
NA,TRBJ1-1,TRBV6-1,11,few,CASSDWGEAFF,TGTGCCAGCAGTGATTGGGGTGAAGCTTTCTTT
TRBD1,TRBJ1-1,TRBV4-2,16,NA,CASSQTGGRLNTEAFF,TGTGCCAGCAGCCAAACAGGGGGCCGGCTGAACACTGAAGCTTTCTTT
TRBD1,TRBJ1-4,TRBV4-1,16,NA,CASSHEMGQVYEKLFF,TGCGCCAGCAGCCACGAGATGGGACAGGTATATGAAAAACTGTTTTTT
NA,TRBJ1-2,TRBV5-8,14,NA,CASSAVVLQYGYTF,TGTGCCAGCAGCGCAGTTGTCCTACAGTATGGCTACACCTTC
TRBD2,TRBJ2-3,TRBV7-2,15,NA,CASSLLLAGTDTQYF,TGTGCCAGCAGCTTACTGCTAGCGGGGACAGATACGCAGTATTTT
TRBD1,TRBJ1-2,TRBV7-8,16,NA,CASSQGGPTANYGYTF,TGTGCCAGCAGCCAGGGGGGTCCAACCGCTAACTATGGCTACACCTTC
NA,TRBJ2-3,TRBV28,14,few,CASSFLAGTDTQYF,TGTGCCAGCAGTTTCCTGGCAGGGACAGATACGCAGTATTTT
NA,TRBJ1-1,TRBV14,15,NA,CASSQDWVMNTEAFF,TGTGCCAGCAGCCAAGATTGGGTCATGAACACTGAAGCTTTCTTT
TRBD2,TRBJ2-1,TRBV4-1,15,NA,CASSLGLAGVGEQFF,TGCGCCAGCAGCCTAGGACTAGCGGGAGTGGGTGAGCAGTTCTTC
NA,TRBJ2-5,TRBV11-2,14,NA,CASSLAGGRETQYF,TGTGCCAGCAGCTTAGCAGGGGGGCGGGAGACCCAGTACTTC
TRBD1,TRBJ1-2,TRBV5-5,15,NA,CASSPPGTGFGGYTF,TGTGCCAGCAGCCCGCCCGGGACAGGGTTTGGTGGCTACACCTTC
TRBD1,TRBJ1-2,TRBV5-6,16,NA,CASSPQTGTEIYGYTF,TGTGCCAGCAGCCCTCAGACCGGGACAGAGATCTATGGCTACACCTTC
TRBD1,TRBJ1-4,TRBV7-9,15,NA,CASSLSRDRDEKLFF,TGTGCCAGCAGCTTATCCCGGGACAGGGATGAAAAACTGTTTTTT
NA,TRBJ1-1,TRBV6-9,15,NA,CASRTPLGGQTEAFF,TGTGCCAGCAGAACCCCTTTGGGAGGGCAAACTGAAGCTTTCTTT
NA,TRBJ2-2,TRBV7-9,16,NA,CASSELGGADTGELFF,TGTGCCAGCAGCGAACTTGGGGGGGCGGACACCGGGGAGCTGTTTTTT
NA,TRBJ2-3,TRBV11-3,13,NA,CASSFMGPDTQYF,TGTGCCAGCAGCTTTATGGGGCCAGATACGCAGTATTTT
TRBD1,TRBJ1-6,TRBV18,18,NA,CASSLRTGGLKNNSPLHF,TGTGCCAGCTCACTTCGGACAGGGGGCCTCAAAAATAATTCACCCCTCCACTTT
NA,TRBJ2-7,TRBV5-6,14,NA,CASSSAQYPYEQYF,TGTGCCAGCAGCTCAGCTCAATACCCCTACGAGCAGTACTTC
NA,TRBJ1-2,TRBV11-2,15,few,CASSTLDPRAHGYTF,TGTGCCAGCAGCACCCTGGACCCCAGGGCCCATGGCTACACCTTC
NA,TRBJ1-2,TRBV6-6,14,NA,CASLHVTDNYGYTF,TGTGCCAGCCTCCATGTCACGGATAACTATGGCTACACCTTC
TRBD1,TRBJ1-1,TRBV5-1,15,NA,CASSSQGQVNTEAFF,TGCGCCAGCAGCTCGCAGGGACAGGTGAACACTGAAGCTTTCTTT